Listed below are T cell receptor beta chains from one sample, sequenced in a study of blood T cell repertoires in COVID-19. Here immunoSEQ multiplex PCR was the method, and the copy in TCRdb shows in-frame clones only, minus some. The sample carries approximately 65,000 clones, 65% to 85% recorded once. The specimen was PBMCs or T cells enriched from blood (not recorded which). These receptors came from a woman in her forties with acute COVID-19. Each CDR3 is given with its conserved first and last residue. D genes are given only for firm matches. Clone size is not always given. Where it is, it says once, few, many or a class for expanded clones.

J,D,size,V,CDR3,DNA
TRBJ2-1,.,.,TRBV6-1,CASSPDRIINEQFF,TGTGCCAGCAGCCCAGACAGGATAATCAATGAGCAGTTCTTC
TRBJ2-1,.,.,TRBV5-1,CASSLVLDRNYNEQFF,TGCGCCAGCAGCTTGGTTTTAGACAGAAATTACAATGAGCAGTTCTTC
TRBJ2-1,.,few,TRBV24-1,CATSDPVSGHGDEQFF,TGTGCCACCAGTGATCCTGTGAGTGGCCACGGGGATGAGCAGTTCTTC
TRBJ2-3,TRBD2,.,TRBV7-4,CASSPRLAGVETDTQYF,TGTGCCAGCAGCCCGAGACTAGCGGGAGTAGAGACAGATACGCAGTATTTT
TRBJ1-1,.,.,TRBV19,CASSSSPGGRTEAFF,TGTGCCAGTAGCTCATCCCCCGGGGGGCGTACTGAAGCTTTCTTT
TRBJ2-2,TRBD1,.,TRBV27,CASSPLQGAGTGELFF,TGTGCCAGCAGTCCCCTACAGGGGGCGGGCACCGGGGAGCTGTTTTTT
TRBJ1-1,.,.,TRBV5-1,CASSRLGGNTEAFF,TGCGCCAGCAGCCGCCTAGGGGGTAACACTGAAGCTTTCTTT
TRBJ2-2,TRBD1,.,TRBV2,CASSTPGQGLREHTGELFF,TGTGCCAGCAGCACACCGGGACAGGGTTTAAGGGAGCACACCGGGGAGCTGTTTTTT
TRBJ1-5,TRBD1,.,TRBV28,CASSYGTANQPQHF,TGTGCCAGCAGTTACGGGACAGCCAATCAGCCCCAGCATTTT
TRBJ1-5,.,few,TRBV11-2,CASSLRGNQPQHF,TGTGCCAGCAGCTTGCGCGGCAATCAGCCCCAGCATTTT
TRBJ1-1,.,.,TRBV24-1,CATRDSWDTEAFF,TGTGCCACCAGGGACAGTTGGGACACTGAAGCTTTCTTT
TRBJ2-4,TRBD1,.,TRBV19,CASSPPRQGTKNIQYF,TGTGCCAGTAGTCCCCCCCGACAGGGGACCAAAAACATTCAGTACTTC
TRBJ1-1,TRBD1,.,TRBV6-5,CASRRTGAEAFF,TGTGCCAGCAGGAGAACAGGGGCTGAAGCTTTCTTT
TRBJ2-2,TRBD1,.,TRBV7-8,CASSRDRASTGELFF,TGTGCCAGCAGCCGAGACAGGGCGTCCACCGGGGAGCTGTTTTTT
TRBJ1-3,.,.,TRBV7-9,CASSIPGWGNTIYF,TGTGCCAGCAGTATTCCAGGGTGGGGAAACACCATATATTTT